This passage covers 13 T cell receptor beta chains from one sample sequenced in a study of blood T cells in healthy people across ages. For the second PCR, which ran for roughly 6 to 12 cycles, a sample-barcoded 5' primer and a J-beta primer mix were used. TCRdb independently ran MiXCR on the 5' RACE reads; one entry per CDR3 protein. The sample yields about 2 million distinct CDR3 sequences, approximately 50% seen once. Source material: blood. These TCRs come from a woman aged 35 to 49 in good health.

The chain combines TRBV5-1 with TRBJ2-7; 13 nucleotides agree with TRBD2. CDR3 size: 16 residues. J was trimmed by 5 bases and V by 4 bases; bases with no gene match: 9. Germline lookup yields CDR1 SGHRS and CDR2 YFSETQ. CDR3 sequence reads: CASSLDGLAGAHEQYF. CDR3 bases: TGCGCCAGCAGCCTGGATGGACTAGCGGGGGCCCACGAGCAGTACTTC.

Regarding this clonotype: An end of the junction differs from the germline gene, which may be a read error. The genes are TRBV5-1 and TRBJ2-6, with a possible D match to TRBD1 (5 bases). This CDR3 region has 15 residues. The germline CDR1 and CDR2 sequences are SGHRS and YFSETQ. CDR3: CASSLGASGADVLTF. CDR3 DNA: TGCGCCAGCAGCTTGGGGGCGTCTGGGGCCGACGTCCTGACTTTC.

The V call is TRBV7-2, the J call TRBJ2-3; the match to TRBD2 covers 10 bases. CDR3 length equals 16 residues. The trim removed 5 bases at V and 2 bases at J, leaving 7 bases unmatched. The germline CDR1 and CDR2 sequences are SGHTA and FQGNSA. The CDR3 DNA sequence: TGTGCCAGCAGCCCGCCCGGGACTAGCGTCACAGATACGCAGTATTTT. The encoded protein is CASSPPGTSVTDTQYF.

The chain carries TRBV29-1 and TRBJ1-2; no clear D gene. CDR3 length: 15 residues. Germline values: CDR1 SQVTM, CDR2 ANQGSEA. Trimming cost V 3 bases and J 0 bases, with 14 bases left between them. The CDR3 spells CSVDNPGRANYGYTF. The CDR3 DNA reads TGCAGCGTTGATAATCCGGGGAGGGCTAACTATGGCTACACCTTC.

DNA for the CDR3: TGTGCCTGCAAGAGTAGCGGGGGGCGAACAGATACGCAGTATTTT. Its protein is CACKSSGGRTDTQYF. This chain links TRBV12-3 or TRBV12-4 with TRBJ2-3, with 10 bases identical to TRBD2. J lost 3 bases, V lost 11 bases, and 11 bases had no gene match. The CDR3 is 15 residues long.

The genes are TRBV6-5 and TRBJ2-7; D is undetermined. The CDR3 contains 15 residues. Germline loops: CDR1 MNHEY, CDR2 SVGAGI. Trimming stripped 1 base from V and 2 bases from J, with 12 bases between. DNA for the CDR3: TGTGCCAGCAGTTACTTAGACGCATATGCCTACGAGCAGTACTTC. Translated: CASSYLDAYAYEQYF.

This clonotype was observed a handful of times. This rearrangement joins TRBV7-9 to TRBJ2-1; no reliable D call. Germline lookup yields CDR1 SEHNR and CDR2 FQNEAQ (reference sequence). The CDR3 sequence is 15 residues long. Trimming left V 2 bases short and J 7 bases short, with 15 bases between. The CDR3 nucleotides read TGTGCCAGCAGCTTAAATGGGCCCCGATTAAATGAGCAGTTCTTC. It codes for CASSLNGPRLNEQFF.

This clonotype has just a few counts. V usage is TRBV20-1 and J usage is TRBJ1-1; no clear D. The CDR3 runs to 11 residues. Germline CDR1 and CDR2: DFQATT and SNEGSKA (reference sequence). The germline V and J ends were trimmed by 5 bases and 3 bases, with 7 bases remaining between them. The CDR3 DNA reads TGCAGTGCTCCTCGAGACACTGAAGCTTTCTTT. Translated, it gives CSAPRDTEAFF.

This clonotype was picked up a small number of times. The J gene is TRBJ2-1, the V gene TRBV10-3, with 10 nucleotides matching TRBD1. From germline, CDR1 is ENHRY and CDR2 SYGVKD. The CDR3 contains 17 residues. The junction had 13 bases not matched to a gene; V was cut back by 11 bases and J by 0 bases. The CDR3 loop is CAPSAGQGFCSYNEQFF. The DNA of the CDR3 is TGTGCCCCCAGTGCGGGACAGGGGTTTTGCTCCTACAATGAGCAGTTCTTC.

The rearrangement links TRBV5-1 to TRBJ1-1; D not certain. CDR1 and CDR2 (germline): SGHRS, YFSETQ. This CDR3 region has 13 residues. The V and J ends lost 2 bases and 4 bases respectively, with 9 bases between them. The chain's CDR3 is CASSFKASTEAFF. CDR3 DNA: TGCGCCAGCAGCTTCAAGGCGAGCACTGAAGCTTTCTTT.

A remark on this clonotype: A junction boundary mismatches the germline segment, possibly from a read error. This CDR3 reads CAGSIAGSGGDEQFF. Here the CDR3 DNA reads TGTGCCGGCAGCATAGCGGGGTCGGGGGGGGATGAGCAGTTCTTC. The chain combines TRBV7-9 with TRBJ2-1; TRBD2 matches 8 bases. The CDR3 loop spans 15 amino acids. Germline V lookup: CDR1 SEHNR, CDR2 FQNEAQ (reference sequence).

J is TRBJ2-5 and V is TRBV20-1; tentative D call: TRBD1 (5 bases). The V end lost 0 bases, the J end lost 5 bases, and 16 bases lay between the germline ends. CDR3 length equals 15 residues. CDR1 DFQATT and CDR2 SNEGSKA come from the germline V gene (reference sequence). The CDR3 loop reads CSARDPTGGWETQYF. The CDR3, as DNA: TGCAGTGCTAGAGATCCAACAGGCGGATGGGAGACCCAGTACTTC.

This rearrangement joins TRBV7-2 to TRBJ1-2; maybe TRBD1 (5 bases). The CDR3 spans 16 residues. The V gene lost 6 bases and the J gene lost 1 base, with 18 bases spanning the gap. The V gene's germline CDR1 is SGHTA and CDR2 FQGNSA. The CDR3 reads CASSFDSNTLNYGYTF. The DNA of the CDR3 is TGTGCCAGCAGTTTCGACAGTAACACTCTTAACTATGGCTACACCTTC.